This TCR beta chain was retrieved from a study of regulatory T cells in long-lasting Graves disease. Study results and limitations: Accuracy might have suffered from few samples.

This clonotype has at least ten counts. The antigen is undetermined. This CDR3 has 12 residues. The ends were cut back, 3 bases at V and 7 bases at J, with 10 bases in the middle. Library construction for TCR beta used iRepertoire HTBI primers and Arm-PCR of CDR3 regions. Each CDR3 protein is one row after TCRdb ran MiXCR on the multiplex PCR reads. Among hundreds of thousands of distinct CDR3 sequences listed, around 20% were seen once. Time point defined: persistent/refractory GD, antithyroid drugs over 5 years with positive TRAb. PBMCs provided the RNA from which the TCR library was made. This specimen consisted of peripheral blood mononuclear cells (PBMCs), obtained when the disease was refractory, from a patient treated with antithyroid drugs. This sequence originates from a female donor with Graves disease. This chain uses TRBV12-3 or TRBV12-4 with TRBJ2-7; the D is unclear. The CDR3 nucleotides read TGTGCCAGCAGTTTCGGCTTGGGGGAGCAGTACTTC. Translating it yields CASSFGLGEQYF.